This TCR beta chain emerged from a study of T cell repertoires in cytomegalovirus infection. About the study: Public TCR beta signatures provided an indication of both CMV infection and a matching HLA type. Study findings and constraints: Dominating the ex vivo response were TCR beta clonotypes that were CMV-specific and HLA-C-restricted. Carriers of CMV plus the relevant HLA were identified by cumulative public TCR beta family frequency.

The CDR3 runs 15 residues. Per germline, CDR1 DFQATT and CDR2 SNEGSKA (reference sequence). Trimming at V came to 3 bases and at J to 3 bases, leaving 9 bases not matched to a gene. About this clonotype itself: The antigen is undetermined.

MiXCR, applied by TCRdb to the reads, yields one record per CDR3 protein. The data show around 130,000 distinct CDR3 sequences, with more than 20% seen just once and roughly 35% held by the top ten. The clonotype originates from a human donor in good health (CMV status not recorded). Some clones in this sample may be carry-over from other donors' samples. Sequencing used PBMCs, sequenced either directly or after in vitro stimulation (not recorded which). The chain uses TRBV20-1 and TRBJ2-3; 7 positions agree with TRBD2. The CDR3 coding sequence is TGCAGTGCTAGTGGCGCGGGAGTCCGGACAGATACGCAGTATTTT. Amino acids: CSASGAGVRTDTQYF.